A single count supports the clone carrying this T cell receptor (beta chain). The authors' processing: Estimated nucleated cell counts came from reference gene primer amplification. Here immunoSEQ multiplex PCR was the method, and the copy in TCRdb shows in-frame clones only, minus some. V, J and clone size are taken as reported in that table, and D and trimming were inferred from the DNA itself. The data contain some 240,000 clones, approximately 82% of them singletons. This CDR3 has 15 residues. J lost 10 bases, V lost 9 bases, and 15 bases had no gene match. CDR1 is SGHKS and CDR2 is YYEKEE in the germline V gene (reference sequence). The data derive from a study of blood T cell repertoires in COVID-19. Study information: Sources were T cells, B-cell-depleted T cells, or PBMCs; the material itself was cDNA or gDNA.

This rearrangement joins TRBV5-5 to TRBJ2-1; TRBD2 matches 11 bases. This clonotype was sampled from a woman between 40 and 50 years old who had recovered from COVID-19. Sequencing was carried out using peripheral blood. CDR3 nucleotide sequence: TGTGCCACATCAGCAGTAGCGGGGGGGCCTAACGAGCAGTTCTTC. This codes for CATSAVAGGPNEQFF.